This T cell receptor beta chain is from a study of CD8 T cells in ankylosing spondylitis (dated by TCRdb to about 2017). Regarding the study in general: The study set out to find disease-linked TCR variants by profiling T cell receptor beta repertoires in ankylosing spondylitis patients and healthy donors. Peripheral blood samples were taken, and synovial fluid was additionally collected from ankylosing spondylitis patients. In total, the full study cohort was made up of 95 to 110 healthy donors and about two dozen ankylosing spondylitis patients.

There are a few counts of this clonotype. Its antigen target is currently unknown. Qualities for individual bases were not recorded, and no much larger clone is one base off. The research as a whole found: The disease-linked clones were reported to be significantly enriched in matched synovial fluid samples from ankylosing spondylitis patients. A TCR beta motif of several highly homologous amino acid variants appeared characteristic of blood from ankylosing spondylitis patients. The disease-linked clones showed a CD8+ phenotype and occurred at relatively low frequencies in peripheral blood. Some TCR beta motif variants had previously been reported in synovial fluid and blood of reactive arthritis patients, which suggested common disease-initiation mechanisms.

Relative to germline, V is 3 bases shorter and J is 7 bases shorter, with 6 bases between their ends. Inclusive of the bounding cysteine and phenylalanine, the CDR3 is 12 residues long. Just CDR3 DNA is preserved here, 36 bases in frame from base 1. Per the germline V gene, MGHDK is the CDR1 and SYGVNS is the CDR2. Sequenced using an Illumina HiSeq 2500. Quantitative 5'-RACE with molecular barcodes was used to prepare TCR beta libraries. Per the source publication's procedure: To identify disease-linked TCR variants, a new computational method was used, one built on a probabilistic model of VDJ rearrangement. TCRdb handled the public reads itself, with Q25 trimming in fastp and clone calling in MiXCR, and kept productive beta chains. Rows are combined by CDR3 protein, so each entry shows the most common genes and DNA. The V and J calls shown here were made by TCRdb, not taken from the authors' results. Counted in this sample were about 90,000 distinct CDR3 sequences; about 8.1% of them appeared once. The ten largest account for 30% to 35% of the sample.

The sequence was obtained from a male donor with ankylosing spondylitis. This receptor chain uses TRBV25-1 and TRBJ2-2, with the D gene not confidently named. The sequenced material came from blood, either unsorted or a sorted T cell fraction (not recorded which). The DNA is as follows: TGTGCCAGCAGTGACGGATTCGGGGAGCTGTTTTTT. It translates as CASSDGFGELFF. Extended through the reference TRBV25-1 and TRBJ2-2 proteins, this CDR3 yields the full variable domain: EADIYQTPRYLVIGTGKKITLECSQTMGHDKMYWYQQDPGMELHLIHYSYGVNSTEKGDLSSESTVSRIRTEHFPLTLESARPSHTSQYLCASSDGFGELFFGEGSRLTVL.